These T cell receptor beta chains were read from a single sample in a study of CD8 T cells in Susac syndrome. TCRdb fed the immunoSEQ multiplex PCR reads into MiXCR, producing one record per CDR3 protein. The sample lists some 77,000 distinct CDR3 sequences; 90% to 95% were seen once. The specimen was CD4+ T cells from PBMCs. The receptors derive from a human donor with Susac syndrome. CDR3s include the opening cysteine and the closing phenylalanine or tryptophan. Each record gives: CDR3 DNA, CDR3 protein, J gene, V gene, D gene, clone size. A D gene is named only where the DNA matches it firmly. The listing skips clone size in some rows; elsewhere it reads once, few, many or a size class.

CDR3nt: TGTGCCAGCCGGTGGGGTACCTACGAGCAGTACTTC; CDR3aa: CASRWGTYEQYF; j_gene: TRBJ2-7; v_gene: TRBV28; d_gene: -; abundance: -
CDR3nt: TGTGCCAGCAGCCCCGGGACACTCCAGGCTGGGGCCAACGTCCTGACTTTC; CDR3aa: CASSPGTLQAGANVLTF; j_gene: TRBJ2-6; v_gene: TRBV5-4; d_gene: -; abundance: -
CDR3nt: TGTGCCAGCAGTTACTCGCTGAACGAGCAGTACTTC; CDR3aa: CASSYSLNEQYF; j_gene: TRBJ2-7; v_gene: TRBV6-5; d_gene: -; abundance: -
CDR3nt: TGTGCCAGCAGTGAAGCGGCAGGGGGACTGAACCAAGAGACCCAGTACTTC; CDR3aa: CASSEAAGGLNQETQYF; j_gene: TRBJ2-5; v_gene: TRBV6-1; d_gene: -; abundance: -
CDR3nt: TGTGCCAGCAGCCTCCGGGCCAGTGGGACCTACGAGCAGTACTTC; CDR3aa: CASSLRASGTYEQYF; j_gene: TRBJ2-7; v_gene: TRBV7-2; d_gene: -; abundance: -
CDR3nt: TGTGCCACCAGTGTCTGGGAACCCGGAACCGGGGAGCTGTTTTTT; CDR3aa: CATSVWEPGTGELFF; j_gene: TRBJ2-2; v_gene: TRBV24-1; d_gene: -; abundance: -
CDR3nt: TGTGCCAGTAGAAACAGGGCAAGGGGCGGGGAGCTGTTTTTT; CDR3aa: CASRNRARGGELFF; j_gene: TRBJ2-2; v_gene: TRBV19; d_gene: -; abundance: -
CDR3nt: TGTGCCAGCGCCTTAGAAGGGACAGGGTTTGCTGGCTACACCTTC; CDR3aa: CASALEGTGFAGYTF; j_gene: TRBJ1-2; v_gene: TRBV28; d_gene: TRBD1; abundance: -
CDR3nt: TGTGCCAGCAGGGGGCTGGAGACCCAGTACTTC; CDR3aa: CASRGLETQYF; j_gene: TRBJ2-5; v_gene: TRBV2; d_gene: -; abundance: few
CDR3nt: TGTGCCAGCAGCTTAGATCTGAGGGTGAGCAATGAGCAGTTCTTC; CDR3aa: CASSLDLRVSNEQFF; j_gene: TRBJ2-1; v_gene: TRBV11-2; d_gene: -; abundance: -
CDR3nt: TGTGCCAGCAGCTTAAAGAGGGTAGCGGGGAACACTGAAGCTTTCTTT; CDR3aa: CASSLKRVAGNTEAFF; j_gene: TRBJ1-1; v_gene: TRBV7-3; d_gene: -; abundance: few
CDR3nt: TGTGCCAGTCTTTGGCCCGGGGGAACCTACAATGAGCAGTTCTTC; CDR3aa: CASLWPGGTYNEQFF; j_gene: TRBJ2-1; v_gene: TRBV28; d_gene: -; abundance: -
CDR3nt: TGTGCCAGCAGCCTTTACAGGGCCAATCAGCCCCAGCATTTT; CDR3aa: CASSLYRANQPQHF; j_gene: TRBJ1-5; v_gene: TRBV5-6; d_gene: -; abundance: -
CDR3nt: TGTGCCAGCAGCTTAGCTTCAGGGCGAGAGACTGAAGCTTTCTTT; CDR3aa: CASSLASGRETEAFF; j_gene: TRBJ1-1; v_gene: TRBV11-3; d_gene: -; abundance: -
CDR3nt: TGTGCCACCAGCAGAGGAGCCCAGGGCAGCTATGGCTACACCTTC; CDR3aa: CATSRGAQGSYGYTF; j_gene: TRBJ1-2; v_gene: TRBV15; d_gene: -; abundance: -
CDR3nt: TGTGCCAGCAGTTCTTACTCTGGGGCCAACGTCCTGACTTTC; CDR3aa: CASSSYSGANVLTF; j_gene: TRBJ2-6; v_gene: TRBV2; d_gene: -; abundance: -
CDR3nt: TGTGCCAGCAGTTACTCGATGGTGCAGGGTGAAGCTTTCTTT; CDR3aa: CASSYSMVQGEAFF; j_gene: TRBJ1-1; v_gene: TRBV6-5; d_gene: -; abundance: -
CDR3nt: TGTGCCAGCTCCCTGAAGACAGGGCTGAACACTGAAGCTTTCTTT; CDR3aa: CASSLKTGLNTEAFF; j_gene: TRBJ1-1; v_gene: TRBV18; d_gene: TRBD1; abundance: -
CDR3nt: TGTGCCAGCAGAAACACAGGGTGGGCCGGGGAGCTGTTTTTT; CDR3aa: CASRNTGWAGELFF; j_gene: TRBJ2-2; v_gene: TRBV3-1; d_gene: -; abundance: -
CDR3nt: TGTGCCAGCAGCCGTTCCGGCACAGATACGCAGTATTTT; CDR3aa: CASSRSGTDTQYF; j_gene: TRBJ2-3; v_gene: TRBV7-9; d_gene: -; abundance: -
CDR3nt: TGTGCCAGCAGCCCCGGGACAGGGCGGTGGGGACGGAAACTCAATGAGCAGTTCTTC; CDR3aa: CASSPGTGRWGRKLNEQFF; j_gene: TRBJ2-1; v_gene: TRBV7-3; d_gene: TRBD1; abundance: -
CDR3nt: TGTGCCAGCAGTTTATGGGGCAGGGTCTATAATTCACCCCTCCACTTT; CDR3aa: CASSLWGRVYNSPLHF; j_gene: TRBJ1-6; v_gene: TRBV27; d_gene: -; abundance: -
CDR3nt: TGTGCCAGCAGCTTAGCGAAAGGAGGGGGGTTCTATGGCTACACCTTC; CDR3aa: CASSLAKGGGFYGYTF; j_gene: TRBJ1-2; v_gene: TRBV7-2; d_gene: -; abundance: -
CDR3nt: TGTGCCAGCAGCCGACAGGGCTCAGTAAGCGAGCAGTACTTC; CDR3aa: CASSRQGSVSEQYF; j_gene: TRBJ2-7; v_gene: TRBV9; d_gene: TRBD1; abundance: -
CDR3nt: TGTGCCAGCAGCCAAGTCTCCGGATTCCTGACTTTC; CDR3aa: CASSQVSGFLTF; j_gene: TRBJ2-6; v_gene: TRBV14; d_gene: -; abundance: -
CDR3nt: TGCAGTGCCCCCGGGGGGGCCACAGATACGCAGTATTTT; CDR3aa: CSAPGGATDTQYF; j_gene: TRBJ2-3; v_gene: TRBV20-1; d_gene: TRBD2; abundance: -
CDR3nt: TGTGCCAGCAGCGAACTAACTAGCGGGGGGGCCGATACGCAGTATTTT; CDR3aa: CASSELTSGGADTQYF; j_gene: TRBJ2-3; v_gene: TRBV7-2; d_gene: TRBD2; abundance: -
CDR3nt: TGTGCCAGCAGCTTACAGGTTTCACCCCTCCACTTT; CDR3aa: CASSLQVSPLHF; j_gene: TRBJ1-6; v_gene: TRBV7-2; d_gene: -; abundance: -
CDR3nt: TGTGCCAGCAGCTCCGGGGGGGCCGTCCAAGAGACCCAGTACTTC; CDR3aa: CASSSGGAVQETQYF; j_gene: TRBJ2-5; v_gene: TRBV5-4; d_gene: TRBD2; abundance: -
CDR3nt: TGTGCCAGCAGCTTCTCAGGGGTTGATCAGCCCCAGCATTTT; CDR3aa: CASSFSGVDQPQHF; j_gene: TRBJ1-5; v_gene: TRBV5-7; d_gene: -; abundance: -
CDR3nt: TGTGCCAGCAGCTTGGGCCCCGCAGGGGGCGGGGAAGAGACCCAGTACTTC; CDR3aa: CASSLGPAGGGEETQYF; j_gene: TRBJ2-5; v_gene: TRBV5-4; d_gene: TRBD1; abundance: -